Each of the 30 T cell receptor beta chains below was sequenced from the same sample in a study of CD8 T cells in Susac syndrome. Random hexamers were used to reverse transcribe about 0.5 to 1 ug of RNA. MiXCR was run by TCRdb on the immunoSEQ multiplex PCR reads, yielding one entry per CDR3 protein. This sample has around 90,000 distinct CDR3 sequences, with roughly 96% found just once. Sequencing was carried out using CD8+ T cells from PBMCs. The receptors stem from a human donor with Susac syndrome.

The chain has TRBV7-9 and TRBJ2-7; no clear D gene. From germline, CDR1 is SEHNR and CDR2 FQNEAQ (reference sequence). The CDR3 runs 11 residues. The V gene lost 5 bases and the J gene lost 3 bases, with 5 bases spanning the gap. The CDR3 bases are TGTGCCAGCAGCCCACTCTACGAGCAGTACTTC. Protein product: CASSPLYEQYF.

This rearrangement joins TRBV18 to TRBJ2-6; D remains unclear. Germline CDR1 and CDR2: KGHSH and LQKENI. The V end lost 6 bases, the J end lost 2 bases, and 8 bases lay between the germline ends. CDR3 length equals 14 residues. The CDR3 loop reads CASSPSTGANVLTF. In DNA form, the CDR3 reads TGTGCCAGCTCCCCATCGACTGGGGCCAACGTCCTGACTTTC.

The chain carries TRBV15 and TRBJ1-1; D is undetermined. Germline-derived CDR1 and CDR2 are LNHNV and YYDKDF (reference sequence). The length of the CDR3 is 14 residues. V dropped 1 base and J dropped 4 bases, with 10 bases sitting between them. This CDR3 is CATSRVSTGTEAFF. CDR3 in DNA: TGTGCCACCAGCAGAGTGTCGACTGGCACTGAAGCTTTCTTT.

The rearrangement links TRBV18 to TRBJ2-3; D perhaps matches TRBD2 (5 bases). Trimming left V 6 bases short and J 3 bases short, with 16 bases between. Germline lookup yields CDR1 KGHSH and CDR2 LQKENI. This CDR3 comprises 15 residues. CDR3 in amino acids: CASSTSPRVTDTQYF. The CDR3 DNA sequence: TGTGCCAGCTCCACTTCCCCGAGGGTGACAGATACGCAGTATTTT.

V and J are TRBV12-3 or TRBV12-4 and TRBJ1-1; 7 bases map to TRBD1. The length of the CDR3 is 15 residues. The junction had 6 bases not matched to a gene; V was cut back by 5 bases and J by 0 bases. CDR3 bases: TGTGCCAGCAGTCCTCAGGGGGAGATGAACACTGAAGCTTTCTTT. Amino acids: CASSPQGEMNTEAFF.

This clonotype was seen just once. The chain joins TRBV12-5 to TRBJ1-5, with TRBD1 matching 8 bases. The CDR3 totals 12 residues. The V segment lost 9 bases and the J segment 5 bases; nucleotides outside the gene matches: 3. Per the germline V gene, CDR1 is LGHNT and CDR2 is FRNRAP. Written as DNA, the CDR3 is TGTGCTAGCGTACAGGGGGATCAGCCCCAGCATTTT. It translates to CASVQGDQPQHF.

The chain combines TRBV6-5 with TRBJ2-1; 8 bases are a match to TRBD2. The CDR3 sequence is 15 residues long. Germline CDR1 reads MNHEY; CDR2 reads SVGAGI. The V gene end was trimmed by 6 bases and the J gene end by 5 bases; junction bases not matched to a gene: 9. CDR3 in DNA: TGTGCCAGCAGCGACTCGGGGGGGGGTCACAATGAGCAGTTCTTC. Protein product: CASSDSGGGHNEQFF.

The genes are TRBV27 and TRBJ1-1; no clear D gene. Germline V lookup: CDR1 MNHEY, CDR2 SMNVEV (reference sequence). Trimming cost V 2 bases and J 1 base, with 8 bases left between them. The CDR3 has 14 residues. The CDR3 region has the DNA TGTGCCAGCAGTTTAGTCAATGCGAACACTGAAGCTTTCTTT. The encoded protein is CASSLVNANTEAFF.

V and J are TRBV4-3 and TRBJ2-7; D is unresolved. CDR1 and CDR2 (germline): LGHNA, YSLEER. This CDR3 region has 15 residues. The ends were cut back, 2 bases at V and 2 bases at J, with 13 bases in the middle. The CDR3 nucleotides are TGCGCCAGCAGCCAACAGTCCCAGTGGACCTACGAGCAGTACTTC. Its protein is CASSQQSQWTYEQYF.

The rearrangement links TRBV9 to TRBJ1-5; D not certain. This CDR3 comprises 14 residues. Trimming took off 0 bases at V and 2 bases at J, with 6 bases between the two ends. The germline V gene encodes CDR1 SGDLS and CDR2 YYNGEE. This CDR3 is CASSVESGNQPQHF. The CDR3, as DNA: TGTGCCAGCAGCGTAGAGTCGGGCAATCAGCCCCAGCATTTT. Variable domain in full (rest from reference TRBV9 and TRBJ1-5): DSGVTQTPKHLITATGQRVTLRCSPRSGDLSVYWYQQSLDQGLQFLIQYYNGEERAKGNILERFSAQQFPDLHSELNLSSLELGDSALYFCASSVESGNQPQHFGDGTRLSIL.

The chain recombines TRBV5-1 with TRBJ2-5, with D uncertain. Trimming cost V 4 bases and J 1 base, with 14 bases left between them. Germline-derived CDR1 and CDR2 are SGHRS and YFSETQ. There are 15 residues in the CDR3. DNA for the CDR3: TGCGCCAGCAGCCCCTCTCCTCCCGTCCAAGAGACCCAGTACTTC. This encodes CASSPSPPVQETQYF.

This clonotype occurred once. The rearrangement joins TRBV12-5 to TRBJ1-1; unclear D gene. The CDR3 spans 13 residues. Looked up from germline, CDR1 is LGHNT and CDR2 is FRNRAP. The V and J ends lost 5 bases and 6 bases respectively, with 13 bases between them. In DNA, the CDR3 is TGTGCTAGTGGTCCGCCCCACTTGGCTGAAGCTTTCTTT. This codes for CASGPPHLAEAFF.

The CDR3 DNA reads as TGTGCCAGTACCCACCGCGGGGTGACGAACACTGAAGCTTTCTTT. It translates to CASTHRGVTNTEAFF. The chain has TRBV19 and TRBJ1-1; D call uncertain. This CDR3 spans 15 amino acids. The V and J ends lost 7 bases and 1 base respectively, with 16 bases between them. Germline V CDR1 and CDR2: LNHDA, SQIVND (reference sequence).

V usage is TRBV4-3 and J usage is TRBJ2-2, with 10 bases identical to TRBD1. Germline loops: CDR1 LGHNA, CDR2 YSLEER. V dropped 3 bases and J dropped 5; count of bases not matched to a gene: 6. This CDR3 contains 16 residues. The CDR3 spells CASSHLTGGRTGELFF. CDR3 coding DNA: TGCGCCAGCAGCCACCTGACAGGGGGCCGGACCGGGGAGCTGTTTTTT.

This chain uses TRBV15 with TRBJ1-4, with TRBD1 as a possible D gene (6 bases). Trimming left V 8 bases short and J 4 bases short, with 11 bases between. CDR3 length: 13 residues. Germline assignment: CDR1 LNHNV and CDR2 YYDKDF (reference sequence). Written as DNA, the CDR3 is TGTGCCACCCGAGGGGGGGGTAATGAAAAACTGTTTTTT. Translation: CATRGGGNEKLFF.

The chain uses TRBV11-2 and TRBJ1-1; D is ambiguous. This CDR3 has 12 amino acids. CDR1 and CDR2 (germline): SGHAT, FQNNGV. Trimming shortened V by 1 base and J by 10 bases, and 10 bases separated the two germline ends. The CDR3 protein is CASSLGPHGAFF. The CDR3 DNA reads TGTGCCAGCAGCTTAGGCCCACACGGAGCTTTCTTT.

The chain employs TRBV3-1 and TRBJ2-1; 12 bases fit TRBD2. Germline CDR1 reads LGHDT; CDR2 reads YNNKEL (reference sequence). The V segment lost 4 bases and the J segment 2 bases; nucleotides outside the gene matches: 3. CDR3 length equals 16 residues. This CDR3 is CASSLRLAGAYNEQFF. The CDR3 coding sequence is TGTGCCAGCAGCCTCCGACTAGCGGGGGCCTACAATGAGCAGTTCTTC.

The CDR3 nucleotides are TGCAGTGCTCCCGACGCTACTCTAGCCAAAAACATTCAGTACTTC. The encoded protein is CSAPDATLAKNIQYF. The rearrangement uses TRBV20-1 and TRBJ2-4; D call uncertain. With 5 bases removed from V and 0 bases from J, the gap between germline ends came to 14 bases. The CDR3 sequence is 15 residues long. Per the germline V gene, CDR1 is DFQATT and CDR2 is SNEGSKA (reference sequence).

The chain combines TRBV4-3 with TRBJ2-7; TRBD1 matches 7 bases. Unmatched junction bases numbered 5, after V lost 1 base and J lost 5 bases. In germline, CDR1 is LGHNA, CDR2 YSLEER. The CDR3 extends over 14 amino acids. This CDR3 reads CASSQAPDRHEQYF. The CDR3 nucleotides are TGCGCCAGCAGCCAAGCCCCGGACAGGCACGAGCAGTACTTC.

The chain links TRBV2 to TRBJ2-7; TRBD2 agrees at 8 bases. The J segment lost 3 bases and the V segment lost 6 bases, leaving 7 bases of the junction unmatched. This CDR3 spans 14 amino acids. Germline CDR1 and CDR2: SNHLY and FYNNEI. This CDR3 is CASRGVAGSYEQYF. The DNA for the CDR3 is TGTGCCAGCAGGGGGGTAGCGGGGAGCTACGAGCAGTACTTC.

This clonotype was counted between two and nine times. The chain carries TRBV6-1 and TRBJ1-1, with TRBD1 as a possible D gene (5 bases). Deletions cut 5 bases from V and 6 bases from J, with 16 bases between. Germline V gene data show CDR1 as MNHNS and CDR2 as SASEGT. The CDR3 is 14 residues long. DNA of the CDR3: TGTGCCAGCAGTCCTACTAATCAGGGACCTGAAGCTTTCTTT. It codes for CASSPTNQGPEAFF.

The chain is built from TRBV6-2 or TRBV6-3 and TRBJ1-1, with D possibly TRBD1 on 6 matching bases. V lost 2 bases, J lost 1 base, and 8 bases lay in between. The germline V gene has CDR1 MNHEY and CDR2 SVGEGT. The CDR3 runs to 14 residues. The CDR3 DNA is TGTGCCAGCAGTTACGACAGGACGAACACTGAAGCTTTCTTT. This codes for CASSYDRTNTEAFF.

This chain connects TRBV5-1 to TRBJ2-3; D is unresolved. Germline V gives CDR1 SGHRS, CDR2 YFSETQ. V dropped 0 bases and J dropped 4 bases, with 9 bases sitting between them. The CDR3 is 14 amino acids. CDR3 sequence reads: CASSLALGSDTQYF. CDR3 nucleotide sequence: TGCGCCAGCAGCTTGGCGCTAGGTTCAGATACGCAGTATTTT.

The chain has TRBV4-3 and TRBJ2-7; D is unclear. The CDR3 is 13 amino acids. Germline lookup yields CDR1 LGHNA and CDR2 YSLEER. Trimming shortened V by 3 bases and J by 3 bases, and 9 bases separated the two germline ends. Here the CDR3 reads CASSHYRNYEQYF. As DNA, the CDR3 is TGCGCCAGCAGCCATTACAGAAACTACGAGCAGTACTTC.

V gene TRBV13 combines with J gene TRBJ1-3; a weak D match, TRBD1 (6 bases). V lost 3 bases, J lost 0 bases, and 15 bases lay in between. Looked up from germline, CDR1 is PRHDT and CDR2 is FYEKMQ (reference sequence). CDR3 length: 17 amino acids. The CDR3, as DNA: TGTGCCAGCAGCTTGGGGACACTTCCGAGCTCTGGAAACACCATATATTTT. The encoded protein is CASSLGTLPSSGNTIYF.

A single count supports this clonotype. The genes are TRBV5-1 and TRBJ2-5, with D perhaps given as TRBD1 or TRBD2 (5 bases each). V lost 4 bases to trimming and J lost 5 bases, with 15 bases between them. The CDR3 loop spans 14 amino acids. CDR1 is SGHRS, CDR2 YFSETQ, per germline. Written as DNA, the CDR3 is TGCGCCAGCAGCCCGGGGCCCGGGGCCGAGACCCAGTACTTC. Its protein product is CASSPGPGAETQYF.

This clonotype was counted only a few times. This chain connects TRBV7-9 to TRBJ2-7, with unresolved D. The CDR3 is 16 amino acids. Trimming took off 5 bases at V and 2 bases at J, with 19 bases between the two ends. Germline V CDR1 and CDR2: SEHNR, FQNEAQ (reference sequence). The CDR3 DNA sequence: TGTGCCAGCAGCCCTCGTAAGAATCTCCTCCCCTACGAGCAGTACTTC. The encoded protein is CASSPRKNLLPYEQYF.

The CDR3 sequence is CAWASWGAGELFF. The CDR3 DNA is TGTGCCTGGGCCTCGTGGGGGGCCGGGGAGCTGTTTTTT. The chain uses TRBV30 and TRBJ2-2; tentative D call: TRBD2 (6 bases). The V gene's germline CDR1 is GTSNPN and CDR2 SVGIG (reference sequence). This CDR3 spans 13 amino acids. Trimming took 5 bases from V and 6 from J, leaving 13 bases between them.

This chain links TRBV30 with TRBJ2-5; tentatively, D is TRBD2 (7 bases). Germline V gene sequence: CDR1 GTSNPN, CDR2 SVGIG (reference sequence). This CDR3 region has 15 residues. Trimming took 1 base from V and 5 from J, leaving 17 bases between them. Here the CDR3 DNA reads TGTGCCTGGAGTGGCAACTTCGGGGGGCAGGAGACCCAGTACTTC. Amino acids: CAWSGNFGGQETQYF.

The rearrangement uses TRBV15 and TRBJ1-6; a possible D gene is TRBD1 (5 bases). Trimming stripped 0 bases from V and 10 bases from J, with 16 bases between. Germline V gene data show CDR1 as LNHNV and CDR2 as YYDKDF (reference sequence). The CDR3 extends over 16 amino acids. The CDR3 spells CATSRDLGGWESPLHF. In nucleotides, the CDR3 is TGTGCCACCAGCAGAGATCTGGGGGGTTGGGAATCACCCCTCCACTTT. The variable domain in full, completed from reference TRBV15 and TRBJ1-6, reads DAMVIQNPRYQVTQFGKPVTLSCSQTLNHNVMYWYQQKSSQAPKLLFHYYDKDFNNEADTPDNFQSRRPNTSFCFLDIRSPGLGDTAMYLCATSRDLGGWESPLHFGNGTRLTVT.